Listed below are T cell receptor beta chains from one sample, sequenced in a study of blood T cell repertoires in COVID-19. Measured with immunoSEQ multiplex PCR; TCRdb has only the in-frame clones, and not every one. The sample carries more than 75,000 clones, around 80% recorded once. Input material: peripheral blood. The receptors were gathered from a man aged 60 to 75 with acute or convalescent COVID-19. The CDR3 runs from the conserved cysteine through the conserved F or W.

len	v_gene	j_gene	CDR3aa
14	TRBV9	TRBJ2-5	CASSGQGDTLAQYF
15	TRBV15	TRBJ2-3	CATSRGASSTDTQYF
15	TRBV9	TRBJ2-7	CASSPQPTGAHEQYF
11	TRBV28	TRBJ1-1	CASSFGDSIFF
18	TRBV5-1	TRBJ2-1	CASSPGTSGGSSYNEQFF
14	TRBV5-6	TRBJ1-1	CASSFDRGGTEAFF
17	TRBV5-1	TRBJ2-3	CASRMGAAGARGDTQYF
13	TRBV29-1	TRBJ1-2	CSVEGQRNYGYTF
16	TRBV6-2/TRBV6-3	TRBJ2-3	CASSYWTGGDTDTQYF
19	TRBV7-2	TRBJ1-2	CASSLTAPHRLQGAGGYTF
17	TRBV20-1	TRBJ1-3	CSASPQTAGASGNTIYF
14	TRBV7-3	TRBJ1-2	CASSLLGTGYGYTF
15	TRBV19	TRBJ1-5	CASKLVYYSNQPQHF
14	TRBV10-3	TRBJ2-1	CAIRTGGSYNEQFF
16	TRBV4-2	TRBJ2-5	CASSQDGGRGIETQYF
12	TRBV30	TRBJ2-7	CAWGATGAEYNF
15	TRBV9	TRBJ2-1	CASSGEGTVYNEQFF
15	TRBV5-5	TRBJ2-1	CASSLAGSFWDEQFF
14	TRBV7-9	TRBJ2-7	CASSLAGQRYEQYF
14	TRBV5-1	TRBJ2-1	CASSLGNTYNEQFF
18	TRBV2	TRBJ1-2	CASRAALRGTGRANGYTF
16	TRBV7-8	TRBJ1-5	CASSVRGAGGDQPQHF
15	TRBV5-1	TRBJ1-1	CASSTTGTVDTEAFF
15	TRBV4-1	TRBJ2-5	CASSQDSGREETQYF
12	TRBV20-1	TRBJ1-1	CSASLGITEAFF
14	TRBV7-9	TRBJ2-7	CASSYRTGSYEQYF
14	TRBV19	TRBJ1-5	CASSIRQGNQPQHF
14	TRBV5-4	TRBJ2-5	CASSFQGSGETQYF
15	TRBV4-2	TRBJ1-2	CASSQAGGPYYGYTF
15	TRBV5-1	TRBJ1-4	CASSFGETFNEKLFF
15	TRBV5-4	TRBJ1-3	CASSLNGPRGNTIYF
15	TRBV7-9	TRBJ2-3	CASSLEGPSTDTQYF
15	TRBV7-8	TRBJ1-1	CASSSPQGANTEAFF
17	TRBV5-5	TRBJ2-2	CASSPGTGWGAAGELFF
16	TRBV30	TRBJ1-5	CAWSAPVPGQNQPQHF
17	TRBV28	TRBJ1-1	CASRPPGARALNTEAFF
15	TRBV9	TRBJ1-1	CASSSTGTGTSEAFF
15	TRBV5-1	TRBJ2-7	CASSLAGGSSYEQYF
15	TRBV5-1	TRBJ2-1	CASSPWDSGVNEQFF
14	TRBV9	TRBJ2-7	CASSVDGGCCEQYF
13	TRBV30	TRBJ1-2	CAWSVSGDYGYTF
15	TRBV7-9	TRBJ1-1	CASSSNRVTGTEAFF
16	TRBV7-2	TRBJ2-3	CASSFSSPSGRRTQYF
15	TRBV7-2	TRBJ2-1	CASSLVRGSYNEQFF
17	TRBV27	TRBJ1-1	CASSLYGTGGFGTEAFF
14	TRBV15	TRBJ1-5	CATSSGGAVRPQHF
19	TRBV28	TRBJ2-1	CASSPRTPSGTNKADEQFF
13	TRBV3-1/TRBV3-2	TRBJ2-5	CASSHGGQETQYF
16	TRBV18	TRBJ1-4	CASSPDRGQTNEKLFF
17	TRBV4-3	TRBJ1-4	CASSQDKGAQGGEKLFF
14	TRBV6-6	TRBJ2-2	CASSYLGGAGELFF
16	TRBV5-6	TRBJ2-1	CASSLAQDRSLNEQFF
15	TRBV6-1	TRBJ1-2	CASSEALTGGYGYTF
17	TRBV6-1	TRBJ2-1	CASSERTTSLSYNEQFF
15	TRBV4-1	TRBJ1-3	CASSRTESSGNTIYF